The next 20 T cell receptor beta chains were all read from a single sample in a study of naive and memory T cell subsets. General study points: A few larger clonotypes appeared in naive repertoires, especially CD8, possibly memory cells re-expressing CD45RA.

An equimolar mix of two oligonucleotides served as the beta constant-region primer for TRBC1 and TRBC2. Ligated cDNA was amplified by four rounds of PCR with nested alpha and beta constant-region primers and SP2. TCRdb re-derived calls from the UMI-ligation and nested PCR reads in MiXCR, one entry per CDR3 protein. The data contain roughly 100,000 distinct CDR3 sequences, roughly 15% of them seen just once; the ten biggest clones take up about 3%. No antigen has been identified for these receptors. The sequencing input was naive CD8+ T cells from blood. These receptors were obtained from a human donor in good health.

There are a few counts of this clonotype. The chain uses TRBV27 and TRBJ2-7, with a weak D call TRBD2 (6 bases). The CDR3 runs 14 residues. The V end lost 5 bases, the J end lost 3 bases, and 14 bases lay between the germline ends. The germline gives CDR1 MNHEY, CDR2 SMNVEV (reference sequence). CDR3 nucleotide sequence: TGTGCCAGCAGTCCTCTAGCGTCTAGCTACGAGCAGTACTTC. Translation: CASSPLASSYEQYF.

The chain has TRBV19 and TRBJ1-1; no clear D gene. The V end lost 7 bases, the J end lost 4 bases, and 7 bases lay between the germline ends. The CDR3 spans 11 residues. Per the germline V gene, CDR1 is LNHDA and CDR2 is SQIVND (reference sequence). Written as DNA, the CDR3 is TGTGCCAGTATCACTAGCACTGAAGCTTTCTTT. It encodes CASITSTEAFF. Drawing the rest from reference TRBV19 and TRBJ1-1, the complete variable domain is DGGITQSPKYLFRKEGQNVTLSCEQNLNHDAMYWYRQDPGQGLRLIYYSQIVNDFQKGDIAEGYSVSREKKESFPLTVTSAQKNPTAFYLCASITSTEAFFGQGTRLTVV.

In this sample, this clonotype turned up many times. V and J are TRBV12-3 or TRBV12-4 and TRBJ2-3; D gene ambiguous. V shed 10 bases and J shed 1 base, with 15 bases lying between them. The CDR3 runs to 14 residues. CDR3: CAITDLLGTDTQYF. The DNA of the CDR3 is TGTGCCATAACGGACCTCCTCGGCACAGATACGCAGTATTTT.

This clonotype was observed a handful of times. The chain carries TRBV12-3 or TRBV12-4 and TRBJ2-1; 9 bases are a match to TRBD2. Trimming took 4 bases from V and 4 from J; bases not matched to a gene: 17. This CDR3 spans 19 amino acids. Here the CDR3 reads CASSWRQGLAGAGYNEQFF. The DNA for the CDR3 is TGTGCCAGCAGTTGGAGACAGGGCTTAGCGGGAGCGGGATACAATGAGCAGTTCTTC.

CDR3: CASSDPDGQSYEKLFF. CDR3 nucleotides: TGTGCCAGCAGTGACCCCGACGGCCAGAGCTATGAAAAACTGTTTTTT. J is TRBJ1-4 and V is TRBV2, with D unclear. The V and J ends lost 3 bases and 6 bases respectively, with 17 bases between them. The CDR3 is 16 residues long. CDR1 and CDR2 (germline): SNHLY, FYNNEI.

Ten or more counts support this clonotype. This chain joins TRBV4-3 and TRBJ1-2; 7 nucleotides agree with TRBD1. With V trimmed by 1 base and J by 0 bases, 14 bases remained unmatched. The germline CDR1 and CDR2 sequences are LGHNA and YSLEER. The CDR3 covers 19 residues. The CDR3 DNA is TGCGCCAGCAGCCAAGTTGGTATGGCAGGGGGAGGCCCTAACTATGGCTACACCTTC. This gives the protein CASSQVGMAGGGPNYGYTF.

In this sample, this clonotype turned up many times. Written as DNA, the CDR3 is TGTGCCAGCAGCAGCGGGACTTCCAACAGCTACGAGCAGTACTTC. Protein sequence: CASSSGTSNSYEQYF. The rearrangement uses TRBV7-7 and TRBJ2-7; 7 nucleotides line up with TRBD2. CDR1 is SSHAT, CDR2 FNYEAQ, per germline (reference sequence). This CDR3 contains 15 residues. After removal of 5 bases from V and 3 bases from J, the junction contained 10 bases not matched to a gene.

The genes are TRBV12-3 or TRBV12-4 and TRBJ2-3, with D possibly TRBD2 on 5 matching bases. The CDR3 consists of 14 residues. V lost 6 bases and J lost 2, with 12 bases in between. In DNA form, the CDR3 reads TGTGCCAGCAGAGAGGAGCTAGCCACAGATACGCAGTATTTT. Protein: CASREELATDTQYF.

V and J are TRBV14 and TRBJ1-6; D ambiguous. V was shortened by 4 bases and J by 6 bases, with 7 bases between the two germline ends. The CDR3 is 13 amino acids. The germline V gene encodes CDR1 SGHDN and CDR2 FVKESK. CDR3 DNA sequence: TGTGCCAGCAGCCTAACAGCTAATTCACCCCTCCACTTT. It is translated as CASSLTANSPLHF.

The rearrangement uses TRBV12-5 and TRBJ2-5; 9 bases match TRBD2. The CDR3 is 19 amino acids. Germline trimming cut 1 base from V and 2 bases from J; bases unmatched to any gene: 14. CDR1 and CDR2 from the germline V gene are LGHNT and FRNRAP. The CDR3 DNA follows: TGTGCTAGTGGTTTGGACGGAGCGGGGGGACCCTTGTTACAAGAGACCCAGTACTTC. This encodes CASGLDGAGGPLLQETQYF.

This clonotype has just a few counts. The chain has TRBV6-6 and TRBJ2-3; D call uncertain. CDR1 is MNHNY and CDR2 is SVGAGI in the germline V gene (reference sequence). V lost 5 bases and J lost 10, with 16 bases in between. This CDR3 comprises 13 residues. CDR3 sequence: CASSTIPPYAQYF. CDR3 nucleotides: TGTGCCAGCAGTACCATTCCCCCGTATGCGCAGTATTTT.

The V gene is TRBV6-2 or TRBV6-3, the J gene TRBJ1-4; maybe TRBD1 (6 bases). Germline V gene sequence: CDR1 MNHEY, CDR2 SVGEGT. The CDR3 consists of 14 residues. Trimming shortened V by 4 bases and J by 8 bases, and 14 bases separated the two germline ends. The CDR3 reads CASSWAGAEEKLFF. The CDR3 DNA is TGTGCCAGCAGTTGGGCAGGGGCTGAGGAAAAACTGTTTTTT.

This clonotype has more than one count but fewer than ten. V gene TRBV7-9 combines with J gene TRBJ1-1, with D hard to call. The ends were cut back, 8 bases at V and 0 bases at J, with 10 bases in the middle. CDR1 and CDR2 from the germline V gene are SEHNR and FQNEAQ (reference sequence). The CDR3 contains 13 residues. The CDR3 DNA sequence: TGTGCCAGCGACCAACTAATGAACACTGAAGCTTTCTTT. Translation: CASDQLMNTEAFF.

This clonotype came up a few times. The gene calls are TRBV25-1 and TRBJ2-7; D might be TRBD1 (6 bases). The CDR3 sequence is 16 residues long. Trimming took 4 bases from V and 1 from J, leaving 17 bases between them. CDR1 is MGHDK and CDR2 is SYGVNS in the germline V gene. This chain's CDR3 is CASSARQAFGSYEQYF. The DNA of the CDR3 is TGTGCCAGCAGTGCTAGACAGGCGTTTGGGTCCTACGAGCAGTACTTC.

This clonotype was seen repeatedly, ten times or more. The V and J genes are TRBV20-1 and TRBJ1-2; the match to TRBD1 covers 9 bases. Germline values: CDR1 DFQATT, CDR2 SNEGSKA (reference sequence). The CDR3 loop spans 13 amino acids. After removal of 2 bases from V and 6 bases from J, the junction contained 4 bases not matched to a gene. The CDR3 nucleotides read TGCAGTGCTAGAAGTGGACAGGGGCATGGCTACACCTTC. Its translation is CSARSGQGHGYTF.

The gene calls are TRBV6-5 and TRBJ2-2; weak D call: TRBD1 (6 bases). Trimming removed 6 bases from V and 6 bases from J, with 14 bases in between. The germline CDR1 and CDR2 sequences are MNHEY and SVGAGI. The CDR3 has 14 residues. The CDR3 loop is CASRGTTGPGELFF. The CDR3 region has the DNA TGTGCCAGCAGGGGGACAACTGGTCCCGGGGAGCTGTTTTTT.

This clonotype has ten or more counts. The chain recombines TRBV4-2 with TRBJ2-7, with a weak D call TRBD2 (6 bases). Germline-derived CDR1 and CDR2 are LGHNA and YNFKEQ. This CDR3 is 15 amino acids long. V lost 0 bases, J lost 3 bases, and 12 bases lay in between. CDR3 in DNA: TGTGCCAGCAGCCAAGAGCGCACTAGCCACTACGAGCAGTACTTC. Protein product: CASSQERTSHYEQYF.

The gene calls are TRBV5-1 and TRBJ2-1; 10 bases are shared with TRBD2. This CDR3 comprises 17 residues. Looked up from germline, CDR1 is SGHRS and CDR2 is YFSETQ. J gave up 1 base and V 3 bases, and 7 bases lay outside the gene matches. CDR3 nucleotides: TGCGCCAGCAGCTCTCCCCGTAGCGGGGGGTCCTACAATGAGCAGTTCTTC. This codes for CASSSPRSGGSYNEQFF.

The rearrangement joins TRBV15 to TRBJ2-3; D call uncertain. Trimming took 1 base from V and 6 from J, leaving 8 bases between them. CDR3 length: 13 residues. Germline values: CDR1 LNHNV, CDR2 YYDKDF (reference sequence). DNA of the CDR3: TGTGCCACCAGCAGAGCTACCCAGGATACGCAGTATTTT. The encoded protein is CATSRATQDTQYF.

V gene TRBV4-1 combines with J gene TRBJ2-1; D may be TRBD1 (5 bases). The CDR3 extends over 12 amino acids. The V end was cut by 3 bases, the J end by 8 bases, with 8 bases between. Germline CDR1 reads MGHRA; CDR2 reads YSYEKL. CDR3 DNA sequence: TGCGCCAGCAGCCATCAGGGCTATGAGCAGTTCTTC. It specifies CASSHQGYEQFF.